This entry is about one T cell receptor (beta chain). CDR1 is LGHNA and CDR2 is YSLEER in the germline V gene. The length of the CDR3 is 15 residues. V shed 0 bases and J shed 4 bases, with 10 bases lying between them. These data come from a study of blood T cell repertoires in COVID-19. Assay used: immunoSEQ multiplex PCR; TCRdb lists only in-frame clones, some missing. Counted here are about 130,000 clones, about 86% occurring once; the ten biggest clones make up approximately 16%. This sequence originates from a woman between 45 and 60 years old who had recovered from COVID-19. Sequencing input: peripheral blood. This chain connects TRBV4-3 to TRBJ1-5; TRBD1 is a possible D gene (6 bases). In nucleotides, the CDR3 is TGCGCCAGCAGCCAAGATGCGGGGGCGAATCAGCCCCAGCATTTT. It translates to CASSQDAGANQPQHF.